This T cell receptor beta chain stems from a study of cytomegalovirus exposure and HLA in healthy donors. Study observations and caveats: Reportedly, TCR beta sequences accurately predicted HLA-A and HLA-B alleles in most subjects.

From germline, CDR1 is SGHRS and CDR2 YFSETQ. The CDR3 spans 16 residues. V lost 0 bases, J lost 2 bases, and 5 bases stayed unmatched. 13 Jbeta primers and 60 Vbeta primers were used for the PCR. The assay was immunoSEQ multiplex PCR, and TCRdb's table has in-frame clones only and misses some. The sample includes 150,000 to 200,000 clones, 60% to 80% seen only once; the top ten take under 2.5%. Concerning this clone itself: The antigen is unknown.

The chain links TRBV5-1 to TRBJ2-3; 8 positions agree with TRBD2. This TCR came from a man in his 60s in good health and CMV-seronegative. Sequencing was performed on PBMCs. In nucleotides, the CDR3 is TGCGCCAGCAGCTTGGGTCTAGCGGGCGACACAGATACGCAGTATTTT. This sequence encodes CASSLGLAGDTDTQYF.